This T cell receptor beta chain was recorded in a study of shared clonotypes between healthy human individuals. TCRdb's copy holds only in-frame clones and misses some; the assay was immunoSEQ multiplex PCR. The top ten hold 1.8% of the sample, which has 600,000 to 750,000 clones, approximately 75% seen once. For this clone: As yet, its antigen is unknown.

Points from the study as a whole: Across subsets, estimated richness was generally greater for naive than for memory populations. Blood was the only sampled material, and tissue repertoires likely differ. Donor clonotype sharing was expected to depend on sequencing depth.

The CDR3 totals 16 residues. Trimming shortened V by 5 bases and J by 4 bases, and 17 bases separated the two germline ends. CDR1 and CDR2 from the germline V gene are SGHVS and FQNEAQ. Source material: memory CD4+ T cells sorted from blood. Subset denoted: CD45RA-negative fraction. The V call is TRBV7-8, the J call TRBJ2-2; TRBD2 might be the D (6 bases). The receptor was derived from a woman aged 25 to 45 in good health. CDR3 loop: CASSDQRARGTGELFF. The CDR3 DNA follows: TGTGCCAGCAGCGACCAGCGGGCGCGAGGCACCGGGGAGCTGTTTTTT.